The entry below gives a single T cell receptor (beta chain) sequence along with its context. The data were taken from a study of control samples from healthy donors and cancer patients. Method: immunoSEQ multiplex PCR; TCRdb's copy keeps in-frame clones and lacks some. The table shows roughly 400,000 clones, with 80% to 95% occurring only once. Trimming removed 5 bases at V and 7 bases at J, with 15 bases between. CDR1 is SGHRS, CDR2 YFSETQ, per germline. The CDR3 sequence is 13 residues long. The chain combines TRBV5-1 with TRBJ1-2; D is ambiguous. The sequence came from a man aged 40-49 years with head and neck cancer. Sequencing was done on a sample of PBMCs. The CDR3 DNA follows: TGCGCCAGCAGTCCCCTACAAGAAGGTGGCTACACCTTC. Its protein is CASSPLQEGGYTF.